This TCR beta chain stems from a study of T-cell reconstitution after alpha-beta-depleted transplantation in children. The authors prepared the TCRbeta library with unique molecular identifiers. Each CDR3 protein is one row after TCRdb ran MiXCR on the PCR reads. The top ten hold approximately 5% of the sample, which has approximately 400,000 distinct CDR3 sequences, roughly a tenth seen once. This sequence originates from a human donor who donated a stem cell graft to a child with acute myeloid leukemia. Source: PBMCs from the stem cell graft donor, taken from the stem cell graft.

The CDR3 reads CASSYSDGPYEQYF. Here the CDR3 DNA reads TGCGCCAGCAGCTATTCAGACGGGCCCTACGAGCAGTACTTC. The V and J genes are TRBV5-1 and TRBJ2-7; no firm D call. The V end was cut by 3 bases, the J end by 2 bases, with 12 bases between. CDR3 length equals 14 residues. CDR1 SGHRS and CDR2 YFSETQ come from the germline V gene.